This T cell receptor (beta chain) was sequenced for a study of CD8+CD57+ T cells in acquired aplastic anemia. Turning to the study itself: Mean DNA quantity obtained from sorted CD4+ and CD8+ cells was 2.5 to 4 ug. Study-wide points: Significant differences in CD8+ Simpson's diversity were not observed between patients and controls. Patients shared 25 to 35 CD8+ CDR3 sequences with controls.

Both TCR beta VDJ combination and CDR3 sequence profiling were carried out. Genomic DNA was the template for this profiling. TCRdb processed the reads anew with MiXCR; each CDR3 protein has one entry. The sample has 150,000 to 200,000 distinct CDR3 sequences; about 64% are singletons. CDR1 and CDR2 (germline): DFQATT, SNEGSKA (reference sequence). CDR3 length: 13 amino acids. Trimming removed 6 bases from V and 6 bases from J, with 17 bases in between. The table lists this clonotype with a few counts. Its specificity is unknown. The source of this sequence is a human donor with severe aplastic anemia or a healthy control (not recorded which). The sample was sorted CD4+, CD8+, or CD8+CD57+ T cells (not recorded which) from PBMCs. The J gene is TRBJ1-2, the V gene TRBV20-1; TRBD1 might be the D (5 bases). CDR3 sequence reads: CSAPSIGGNGYTF. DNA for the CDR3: TGCAGTGCCCCTAGTATCGGGGGGAATGGCTACACCTTC.